The source of this TCR beta chain is a study of T cells in Graves' hyperthyroidism and ophthalmopathy. Amplified TCR beta CDR3 regions came from RNA transcripts. The HTBI primer set was used in a first-round RT-PCR of the TCR CDR3. TCRdb redid the calling of the multiplex PCR reads with MiXCR, one entry per CDR3 protein. The table lists under 700,000 distinct CDR3 sequences, 46% of them singletons. CDR1 is SGHTA and CDR2 is FQGNSA in the germline V gene. The V end was cut by 6 bases, the J end by 3 bases, with 12 bases between. This CDR3 region has 15 residues. Hyperthyroidism in the patients, aged 18 to 65, was newly diagnosed and under 2 months in duration. The study excluded patients with uncontrolled infection, other autoimmune disease, pregnancy or lactation.

The V and J genes are TRBV7-2 and TRBJ2-6; D is tentatively TRBD1 or TRBD2 (5 bases each). This clonotype originated in a woman aged 18-35 years with Graves' hyperthyroidism. Sequencing was carried out using peripheral blood or thyroid tissue (not recorded which). CDR3 coding DNA: TGTGCCAGCAGTTACGAGGGGCGTGGGGCCAACGTCCTGACTTTC. It specifies CASSYEGRGANVLTF.